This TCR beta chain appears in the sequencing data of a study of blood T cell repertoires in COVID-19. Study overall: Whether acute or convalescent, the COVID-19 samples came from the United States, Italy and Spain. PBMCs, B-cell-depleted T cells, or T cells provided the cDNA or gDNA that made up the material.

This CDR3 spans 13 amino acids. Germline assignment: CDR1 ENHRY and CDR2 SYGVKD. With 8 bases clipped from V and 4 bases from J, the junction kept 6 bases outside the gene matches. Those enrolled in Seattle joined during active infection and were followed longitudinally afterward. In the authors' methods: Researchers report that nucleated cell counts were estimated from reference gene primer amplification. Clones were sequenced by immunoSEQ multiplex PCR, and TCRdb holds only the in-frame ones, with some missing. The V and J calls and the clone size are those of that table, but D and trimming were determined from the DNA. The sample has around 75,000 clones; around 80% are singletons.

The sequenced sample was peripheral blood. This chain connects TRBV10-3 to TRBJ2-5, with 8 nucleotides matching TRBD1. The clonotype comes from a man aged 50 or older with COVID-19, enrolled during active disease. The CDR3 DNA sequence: TGTGCCATCGCCGCAGGGGGCACAGAGACCCAGTACTTC. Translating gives CAIAAGGTETQYF.